This T cell receptor (beta chain) came from a study of blood T cell repertoires in COVID-19. About the study: Nucleic acid was either cDNA or gDNA, and it came from T cells, B-cell-depleted T cells, or PBMCs.

Sequencing used immunoSEQ multiplex PCR; TCRdb keeps in-frame clones, though not all of them. The profile covers roughly 48,000 clones, with approximately 90% appearing a single time and under 35% taken by the ten largest. With V trimmed by 5 bases and J by 0 bases, 7 bases remained unmatched. Germline values: CDR1 LNHDA, CDR2 SQIVND (reference sequence). CDR3 size: 18 residues. The receptor was derived from a woman aged 80 or older with acute or convalescent COVID-19. Sequencing input: peripheral blood. The chain uses TRBV19 and TRBJ2-6, with 10 bases fitting TRBD2. The CDR3 nucleotides read TGTGCCAGTAGTGTGAATAGCGGGGGGAGCTCTGGGGCCAACGTCCTGACTTTC. It codes for CASSVNSGGSSGANVLTF. The entire variable domain, with the rest obtained from reference TRBV19 and TRBJ2-6, is as follows: DGGITQSPKYLFRKEGQNVTLSCEQNLNHDAMYWYRQDPGQGLRLIYYSQIVNDFQKGDIAEGYSVSREKKESFPLTVTSAQKNPTAFYLCASSVNSGGSSGANVLTFGAGSRLTVL.